The rows below give T cell receptor beta chains drawn from one sample of a study of post-analysis software for immune sequencing data. A single record per CDR3 protein comes from TCRdb applying MiXCR to the PCR reads. The repertoire consists of around 770,000 distinct CDR3 sequences, with approximately 44% occurring once and the leading ten covering roughly 4.9%. The sample comprised blood. The origin of the receptors is a girl aged 10 to 17 with multiple sclerosis. The CDR3 runs from the conserved cysteine through the conserved F or W. Each record gives: CDR3 length, J gene, V gene, clone size, D gene, CDR3 protein, CDR3 DNA. A D gene is named only where the DNA matches it firmly. A row's size may be missing; if present it is once, few, many or a size class.

>14|TRBJ2-5|TRBV21-1|NA|NA
CASSRDRGSLMQYF
TGTGCCAGCAGCAGGGACAGGGGGTCCCTAATGCAGTACTTC
>15|TRBJ2-4|TRBV29-1|NA|NA
CSVAGFRLAKNIQYF
TGCAGCGTTGCCGGCTTTAGGCTTGCCAAAAACATTCAGTACTTC
>13|TRBJ2-4|TRBV7-6|few|TRBD1
CASTTGQGRPVYF
TGTGCCAGCACCACAGGACAGGGCCGTCCCGTGTACTTC
>13|TRBJ2-3|TRBV20-1|NA|TRBD2
CSAKRGGADTRYF
TGCAGTGCTAAGCGGGGGGGAGCAGATACGCGGTATTTT
>16|TRBJ2-1|TRBV25-1|few|TRBD2
CASSLLAGGPYSKQFF
TGTGCCAGCAGTCTACTAGCGGGAGGGCCTTACTCCAAGCAGTTCTTC
>12|TRBJ2-7|TRBV20-1|NA|NA
CSAENTFYEQYF
TGCAGTGCTGAAAATACATTCTACGAGCAGTACTTC
>12|TRBJ2-7|TRBV29-1|NA|TRBD1
CSVGIGGDEQYF
TGCAGCGTTGGTATAGGGGGCGACGAGCAGTACTTC
>15|TRBJ2-7|TRBV7-2|few|NA
CASSLEGVVTSEQYF
TGTGCCAGCAGCTTAGAGGGGGTCGTAACATCCGAGCAGTACTTC
>15|TRBJ1-1|TRBV27|NA|NA
CASSLLAAWGTEAFF
TGTGCCAGCAGTTTATTGGCAGCTTGGGGGACTGAAGCTTTCTTT
>13|TRBJ2-3|TRBV6-5|NA|NA
CASSPSNLSRQYF
TGTGCCAGCAGTCCCAGCAACCTGTCTAGGCAGTATTTT
>12|TRBJ2-7|TRBV20-1|few|NA
CSAYSDSYEQYF
TGCAGTGCTTATTCCGACTCCTACGAGCAGTACTTC
>15|TRBJ2-7|TRBV28|NA|TRBD1
CASSPGQGYVNEQYF
TGTGCCAGCAGTCCGGGACAGGGGTATGTCAACGAGCAGTACTTC
>16|TRBJ2-7|TRBV3-1|NA|NA
CASGQERVQTSYEQYF
TGTGCCAGCGGCCAAGAGAGGGTCCAGACTTCCTACGAGCAGTACTTC
>14|TRBJ1-6|TRBV30|NA|NA
CAWRLGISNSPLHF
TGTGCCTGGAGGTTGGGGATTTCTAATTCACCCCTCCACTTT
>15|TRBJ2-1|TRBV20-1|NA|NA
CSARDWGSPGGVQFF
TGCAGTGCTAGAGATTGGGGATCCCCTGGGGGTGTGCAGTTCTTC
>16|TRBJ2-6|TRBV7-8|NA|NA
CASSLAGLSGANVLTF
TGTGCCAGCAGCTTAGCGGGGTTATCTGGGGCCAACGTCCTGACTTTC
>16|TRBJ2-4|TRBV6-5|NA|TRBD1
CASSYIHSGTGSIQYF
TGTGCCAGCAGTTACATTCATTCCGGGACAGGGAGCATTCAGTACTTC
>13|TRBJ2-7|TRBV7-9|few|NA
CASSLEVNYEQYF
TGTGCCAGCAGCTTAGAAGTCAACTACGAGCAGTACTTC
>15|TRBJ1-5|TRBV28|NA|NA
CASSLKLTGNQPQHF
TGTGCCAGCAGTTTAAAGCTAACAGGCAATCAGCCCCAGCATTTT
>14|TRBJ2-7|TRBV4-3|NA|NA
CASSQDPGPYEQYF
TGCGCCAGCAGCCAAGACCCAGGACCCTACGAGCAGTACTTC
>15|TRBJ2-1|TRBV20-1|few|TRBD1
CSASLREGAGNEQFF
TGCAGTGCTTCCCTAAGAGAGGGGGCTGGCAATGAGCAGTTCTTC
>13|TRBJ2-1|TRBV29-1|few|NA
CSVRGQGDNEQFF
TGCAGCGTCCGGGGGCAGGGGGACAATGAGCAGTTCTTC
>13|TRBJ2-1|TRBV7-2|NA|NA
CASSPWVYNEQFF
TGTGCCAGCAGCCCCTGGGTCTACAATGAGCAGTTCTTC
>16|TRBJ2-3|TRBV5-1|few|TRBD2
CASSLTSGRGADTQYF
TGCGCCAGCAGCCTAACTAGCGGGAGAGGAGCAGATACGCAGTATTTT
>15|TRBJ2-7|TRBV15|NA|NA
CATSTTELVDYEQYF
TGTGCCACCAGCACCACAGAACTAGTGGACTACGAGCAGTACTTC
>14|TRBJ2-7|TRBV9|few|NA
CASSVDPQGYEQYF
TGTGCCAGCAGCGTAGACCCCCAGGGCTACGAGCAGTACTTC